This TCR beta chain comes out of a study of T cells in Graves' hyperthyroidism and ophthalmopathy. Study observations and caveats: Also found in blood were most expanded thyroid clonotypes above 0.001. Ophthalmopathy was separated from stable hyperthyroidism by a 13 V-J model.

This clonotype has ten or more counts. What it binds is unknown. The TCR beta CDR3 regions underwent amplification using RNA transcripts as the source. First-round RT-PCR of the TCR CDR3 relied on the HTBI primer set. TCRdb re-called the multiplex PCR reads through MiXCR, storing one row per CDR3 protein. The data contain almost 350,000 distinct CDR3 sequences, about a sixth of them singletons. Together with thyroid ultrasound, orbital computed tomography, serum thyroxine and TRAb, clinical symptoms were used for diagnoses. The receptor was derived from a woman aged 40 to 55 with Graves' ophthalmopathy. The sequenced material came from blood.

The CDR3 DNA reads TGTGCCAGCAGCCTCCCCCTAGCGGGAGGTTCAGATACGCAGTATTTT. Amino acid sequence: CASSLPLAGGSDTQYF. V usage is TRBV11-1 and J usage is TRBJ2-3; 11 bases line up with TRBD2. This CDR3 is built from 16 residues. Trimming removed 5 bases from V and 4 bases from J; junction bases left unmatched: 8. The germline V gene encodes CDR1 SGHAT and CDR2 FQDESV (reference sequence).